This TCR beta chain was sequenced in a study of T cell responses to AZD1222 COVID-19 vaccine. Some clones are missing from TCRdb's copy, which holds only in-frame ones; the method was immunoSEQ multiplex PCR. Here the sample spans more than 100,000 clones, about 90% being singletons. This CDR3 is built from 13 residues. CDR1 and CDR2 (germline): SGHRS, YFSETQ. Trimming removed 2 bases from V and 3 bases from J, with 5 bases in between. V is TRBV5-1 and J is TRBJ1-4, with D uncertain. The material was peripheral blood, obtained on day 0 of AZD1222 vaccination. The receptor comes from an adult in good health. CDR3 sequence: CASSFSANEKLFF. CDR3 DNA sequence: TGCGCCAGCAGCTTCAGTGCTAATGAAAAACTGTTTTTT.